This passage covers 21 T cell receptor beta chains from one sample sequenced in a study of Ad26.COV2.S vaccination and SARS-CoV-2 variants. Stated treatment: roughly 19 received Ad26.COV2.S at low or high dose, single or two shots; roughly five received placebo; per-sample allocation not given. Samples came from day 63 after the first vaccine or placebo injection. Some clones are missing from TCRdb's copy, which holds only in-frame ones; the method was immunoSEQ multiplex PCR. The table shows 200,000 to 250,000 clones, with roughly 90% occurring only once. The sequencing here drew on peripheral blood, taken in a trial of Ad26.COV2.S vaccine versus placebo. The receptors were gathered from a person aged 18 to 65 who received the Ad26.COV2.S COVID-19 vaccine or a placebo.

The chain has TRBV18 and TRBJ2-1; D remains unclear. Germline CDR1 reads KGHSH; CDR2 reads LQKENI. The CDR3 runs 15 residues. Trimming took off 2 bases at V and 5 bases at J, with 13 bases between the two ends. The CDR3 nucleotides are TGTGCCAGCTCACCAGTGTGGCTTTTCGACAATGAGCAGTTCTTC. Protein: CASSPVWLFDNEQFF.

This rearrangement joins TRBV7-2 to TRBJ1-2; TRBD1 agrees at 7 bases. The V gene end was trimmed by 5 bases and the J gene end by 5 bases; junction bases not matched to a gene: 11. The CDR3 runs 15 residues. Per the germline V gene, CDR1 is SGHTA and CDR2 is FQGNSA. As DNA, the CDR3 is TGTGCCAGCAGCCTTTTGGTTGGGACAGAGTATGGCTACACCTTC. It translates to CASSLLVGTEYGYTF.

J is TRBJ1-2 and V is TRBV2; no definite D call. The germline CDR1 and CDR2 sequences are SNHLY and FYNNEI. This CDR3 contains 11 residues. V was shortened by 8 bases and J by 4 bases, with 8 bases between the two germline ends. As DNA, the CDR3 is TGTGCCAGCTGGCAGACCTATGGCTACACCTTC. Protein product: CASWQTYGYTF.

CDR3: CAIIWTGPAFRLSHEQYF. CDR3 nucleotide sequence: TGTGCCATCATTTGGACAGGGCCTGCGTTTAGACTTTCCCACGAGCAGTACTTC. V and J are TRBV10-3 and TRBJ2-7, with 8 bases lining up with TRBD1. Germline V gene lookup returns CDR1 ENHRY and CDR2 SYGVKD. The J segment lost 5 bases and the V segment lost 7 bases, leaving 22 bases of the junction unmatched. The CDR3 sequence is 18 residues long.

The chain couples TRBV19 to TRBJ2-7; D uncertain. Trimming removed 6 bases at V and 2 bases at J, with 11 bases between. The CDR3 runs to 13 residues. Germline V gene sequence: CDR1 LNHDA, CDR2 SQIVND (reference sequence). DNA for the CDR3: TGTGCCAGTAGCCTGACACGCACCTACGAGCAGTACTTC. Translation gives CASSLTRTYEQYF.

The rearrangement links TRBV18 to TRBJ1-1, with D possibly TRBD1 on 5 matching bases. Germline V gives CDR1 KGHSH, CDR2 LQKENI. V was clipped by 3 bases and J by 4 bases, with 12 bases between them. This CDR3 is 14 amino acids long. CDR3: CASSPGAVGTEAFF. DNA of the CDR3: TGTGCCAGCTCACCTGGGGCGGTGGGCACTGAAGCTTTCTTT.

This clone appeared a single time. The chain links TRBV5-1 to TRBJ1-2; 9 bases fit TRBD1. The CDR3 has 14 amino acids. The germline CDR1 and CDR2 sequences are SGHRS and YFSETQ. V lost 5 bases, J lost 4 bases, and 6 bases stayed unmatched. As DNA, the CDR3 is TGCGCCAGCAGTACGGGGGGACAGGGCTATGGCTACACCTTC. This encodes CASSTGGQGYGYTF.

V gene TRBV19 combines with J gene TRBJ2-7; no reliable D call. V dropped 3 bases and J dropped 2 bases, with 11 bases sitting between them. Per germline, CDR1 LNHDA and CDR2 SQIVND (reference sequence). The CDR3 has 14 amino acids. CDR3 residues: CASSIRKGPYEQYF. The DNA of the CDR3 is TGTGCCAGTAGTATCAGGAAGGGCCCCTACGAGCAGTACTTC.

The V gene is TRBV7-2, the J gene TRBJ2-7, with TRBD2 identical over 7 bases. The CDR3 runs to 13 residues. Germline V gene data show CDR1 as SGHTA and CDR2 as FQGNSA. J lost 7 bases, V lost 1 base, and 4 bases had no gene match. CDR3 nucleotides: TGTGCCAGCAGCTTAGTGGCGGGGGAGGAGCAGTACTTC. It codes for CASSLVAGEEQYF.

This clone was counted only a few times. The V call is TRBV19, the J call TRBJ1-4; TRBD1 is a possible D gene (5 bases). Trimming took 4 bases from V and 10 from J, leaving 13 bases between them. This CDR3 region has 13 residues. Germline values: CDR1 LNHDA, CDR2 SQIVND (reference sequence). As DNA, the CDR3 is TGTGCCAGTAGTACCCAGACAGACGTAAAACTGTTTTTT. Translation gives CASSTQTDVKLFF.

Here the CDR3 DNA reads TGCGCCAGCAGCTTGGCTACAGGATTTAGGACTAATGAAAAACTGTTTTTT. Translated, it gives CASSLATGFRTNEKLFF. The V and J genes are TRBV5-1 and TRBJ1-4; D perhaps matches TRBD1 (5 bases). The CDR3 is made up of 17 amino acids. The germline V gene has CDR1 SGHRS and CDR2 YFSETQ. Trimming left V 0 bases short and J 2 bases short, with 14 bases between.

The rearrangement joins TRBV12-3 or TRBV12-4 to TRBJ2-7; 8 bases match TRBD2. Unmatched junction bases numbered 4, after V lost 3 bases and J lost 6 bases. The CDR3 consists of 13 residues. The DNA for the CDR3 is TGTGCCAGCAGTTTCATGGCGGGGGGCGAGCAGTACTTC. Translated, it gives CASSFMAGGEQYF.

CDR3 DNA sequence: TGTGCCAGCAGCGTAGAAGGGGGGAGTGAGCAGTTCTTC. Protein product: CASSVEGGSEQFF. The chain carries TRBV9 and TRBJ2-1; either TRBD1 or TRBD2 may fit D (6 bases each). V was trimmed by 0 bases and J by 9 bases, leaving 10 bases between them. The CDR3 totals 13 residues. Germline-derived CDR1 and CDR2 are SGDLS and YYNGEE.

V and J are TRBV5-6 and TRBJ1-2; 7 bases align to TRBD1. CDR1 and CDR2 from the germline V gene are SGHDT and YYEEEE. After removal of 1 base from V and 0 bases from J, the junction contained 3 bases not matched to a gene. This CDR3 spans 15 amino acids. The CDR3 region is CASSLLGTANYGYTF. CDR3 bases: TGTGCCAGCAGCTTGCTAGGGACAGCTAACTATGGCTACACCTTC.

The rearrangement uses TRBV6-5 and TRBJ1-2, with a possible D match to TRBD1 (5 bases). Germline CDR1 MNHEY, CDR2 SVGAGI. The CDR3 has 14 amino acids. The V end lost 6 bases, the J end lost 3 bases, and 14 bases lay between the germline ends. The CDR3 is CASSHTGFDYGYTF. The CDR3 DNA is TGTGCCAGCAGCCATACAGGATTTGACTATGGCTACACCTTC.

This clone was recorded only once. The chain is built from TRBV10-1 and TRBJ1-6; D unclear. Germline values: CDR1 WNHNN, CDR2 SYGVQD (reference sequence). The CDR3 consists of 13 residues. Trimming stripped 3 bases from V and 13 bases from J, with 13 bases between. CDR3 sequence (DNA): TGCGCCAGCAGTGACAGGCCCAGCGGGCCCCTCCACTTT. This sequence encodes CASSDRPSGPLHF.

V and J are TRBV19 and TRBJ1-6; TRBD1 matches 11 bases. The V gene end was trimmed by 7 bases and the J gene end by 10 bases; junction bases not matched to a gene: 9. Per the germline V gene, CDR1 is LNHDA and CDR2 is SQIVND (reference sequence). The CDR3 is 15 residues long. DNA of the CDR3: TGTGCCAGTACGGAGATGGGGACAGGGGGGTCACCCCTCCACTTT. The encoded protein is CASTEMGTGGSPLHF.

The chain combines TRBV2 with TRBJ1-1, with D perhaps matching TRBD1 (6 bases). The germline gives CDR1 SNHLY, CDR2 FYNNEI. V lost 6 bases and J 4 bases, leaving 15 bases between the germline ends. The CDR3 runs 14 residues. CDR3 bases: TGTGCCAGCAGCCAAATAACAGGGCCCACTGAAGCTTTCTTT. It specifies CASSQITGPTEAFF.

V gene TRBV3-1 (or the pseudogene TRBV3-2) combines with J gene TRBJ1-2; 7 bases map to TRBD1. Germline CDR1 reads LGHDT; CDR2 reads YNNKEL (reference sequence). Germline trimming cut 3 bases from V and 5 bases from J; bases unmatched to any gene: 0. The CDR3 spans 12 residues. The CDR3 spells CASSQTGYGYTF. The CDR3 nucleotides are TGTGCCAGCAGCCAGACAGGGTATGGCTACACCTTC.

This clone was found once. The J gene is TRBJ2-5, the V gene TRBV9; D might be TRBD1 (6 bases). Germline V lookup: CDR1 SGDLS, CDR2 YYNGEE. The CDR3 spans 16 residues. The germline V and J ends were trimmed by 4 bases and 4 bases, with 20 bases remaining between them. The CDR3 DNA reads as TGTGCCAGCAGCACCACCTCAGGGGTAGGGACAGAGACCCAGTACTTC. Encoded protein: CASSTTSGVGTETQYF.

This chain uses TRBV2 with TRBJ1-1; 10 bases fit TRBD1. V dropped 10 bases and J dropped 5; count of bases not matched to a gene: 13. The CDR3 is 15 amino acids. Germline V gives CDR1 SNHLY, CDR2 FYNNEI. The DNA of the CDR3 is TGTGCCACCCATAAACGACAGGGGGCGCCTACTGAAGCTTTCTTT. It encodes CATHKRQGAPTEAFF.